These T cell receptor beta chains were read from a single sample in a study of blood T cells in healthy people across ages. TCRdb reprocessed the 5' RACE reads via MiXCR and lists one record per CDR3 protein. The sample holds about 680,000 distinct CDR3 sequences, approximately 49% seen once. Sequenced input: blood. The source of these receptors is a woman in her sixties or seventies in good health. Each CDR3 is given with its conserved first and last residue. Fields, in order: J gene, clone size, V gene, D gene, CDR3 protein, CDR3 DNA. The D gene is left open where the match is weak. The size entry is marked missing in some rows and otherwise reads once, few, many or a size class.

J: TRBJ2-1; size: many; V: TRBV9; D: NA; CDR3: CASSVVGNSYNEQFF; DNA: TGTGCCAGCAGCGTAGTCGGGAACTCCTACAATGAGCAGTTCTTC
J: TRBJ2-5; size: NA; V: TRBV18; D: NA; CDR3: CASSPLSQGMGETQYF; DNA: TGTGCCAGCTCACCACTGTCGCAGGGGATGGGAGAGACCCAGTACTTC
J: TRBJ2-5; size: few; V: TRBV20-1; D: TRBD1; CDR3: CSASDRGLMETQYF; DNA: TGCAGTGCTAGTGACAGGGGCCTTATGGAGACCCAGTACTTC
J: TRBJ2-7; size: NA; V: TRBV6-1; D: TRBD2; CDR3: CASSEARLAIDYEQYF; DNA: TGTGCCAGCAGTGAAGCAAGACTAGCGATCGACTACGAGCAGTACTTC
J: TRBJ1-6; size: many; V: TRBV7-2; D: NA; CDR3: CASSLNSPLHF; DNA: TGTGCCAGCAGCTTAAATTCACCCCTCCACTTT
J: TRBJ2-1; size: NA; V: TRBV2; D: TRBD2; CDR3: CASRGGAYNEQFF; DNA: TGTGCCAGCAGGGGAGGGGCCTACAATGAGCAGTTCTTC
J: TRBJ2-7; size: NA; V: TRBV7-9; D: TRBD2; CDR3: CASSVSGRGSYNEQYF; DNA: TGTGCCAGCAGCGTTAGCGGGAGGGGGTCCTACAATGAGCAGTACTTC
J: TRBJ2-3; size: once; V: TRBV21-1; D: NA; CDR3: CASSKRGLAGHTQYF; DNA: TGTGCCAGCAGCAAAAGGGGACTAGCGGGGCACACGCAGTATTTT
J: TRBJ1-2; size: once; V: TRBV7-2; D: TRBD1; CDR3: CASSFHGTGAYGYTF; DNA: TGTGCCAGCAGCTTCCACGGGACAGGGGCCTATGGCTACACCTTC
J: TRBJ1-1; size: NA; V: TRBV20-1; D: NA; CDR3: CSARARTDTEAFF; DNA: TGCAGTGCTAGAGCCAGAACGGACACTGAAGCTTTCTTT
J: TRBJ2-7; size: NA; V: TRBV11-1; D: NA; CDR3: CASSLAGIGEQYF; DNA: TGTGCCAGCAGCTTAGCGGGCATCGGGGAGCAGTACTTC
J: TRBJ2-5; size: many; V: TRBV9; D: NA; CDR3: CASSVAMLAQETQYF; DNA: TGTGCCAGCAGCGTGGCAATGCTAGCGCAAGAGACCCAGTACTTC
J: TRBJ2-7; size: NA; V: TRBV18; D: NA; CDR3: CASSPRGSKKDEQYF; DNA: TGTGCCAGCTCACCACGTGGGAGTAAGAAAGACGAGCAGTACTTC
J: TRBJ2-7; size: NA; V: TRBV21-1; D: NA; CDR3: CASSSDAEQYF; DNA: TGTGCCAGCAGCAGCGACGCCGAGCAGTACTTC
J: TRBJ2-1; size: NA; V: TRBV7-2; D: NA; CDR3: CASSLGRLYNEQFF; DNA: TGTGCCAGCAGCTTAGGACGGCTCTACAATGAGCAGTTCTTC
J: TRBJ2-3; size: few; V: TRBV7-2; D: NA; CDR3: CASSSVASGDTQYF; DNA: TGTGCCAGCAGCTCGGTAGCGTCGGGAGATACGCAGTATTTT
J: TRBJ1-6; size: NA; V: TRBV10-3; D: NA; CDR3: CAIGDGDSYNSPPHF; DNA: TGTGCCATCGGGGATGGAGACTCCTATAATTCGCCCCCCCACTTT
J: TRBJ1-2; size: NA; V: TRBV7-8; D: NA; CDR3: CASSLSFLESDYGYTF; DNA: TGTGCCAGCAGCTTATCTTTCCTAGAGAGTGACTATGGCTACACCTTC
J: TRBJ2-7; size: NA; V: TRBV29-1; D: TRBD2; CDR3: CSVAVGGRKSEQYF; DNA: TGCAGCGTTGCAGTGGGCGGGAGGAAGAGCGAGCAGTACTTC
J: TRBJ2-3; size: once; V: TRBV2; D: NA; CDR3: CASSEAGVPDTQYF; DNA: TGTGCCAGCAGTGAAGCAGGGGTCCCAGATACGCAGTATTTT
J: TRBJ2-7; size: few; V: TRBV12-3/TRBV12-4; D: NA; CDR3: CASSLRQAGSYEQYF; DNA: TGTGCCAGCAGTTTGAGACAGGCGGGCTCCTACGAGCAGTACTTC
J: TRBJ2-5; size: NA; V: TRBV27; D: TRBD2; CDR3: CASSLGGASGRAPETQYF; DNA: TGTGCCAGCAGTTTAGGCGGCGCTAGCGGGAGGGCCCCAGAGACCCAGTACTTC
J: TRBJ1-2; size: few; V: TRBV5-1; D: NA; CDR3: CASSLDTGFYGYTF; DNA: TGCGCCAGCAGCTTGGACACTGGATTCTATGGCTACACCTTC
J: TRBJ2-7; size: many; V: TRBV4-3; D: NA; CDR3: CASSQEFMGEQYF; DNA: TGCGCCAGCAGCCAGGAATTTATGGGGGAGCAGTACTTC
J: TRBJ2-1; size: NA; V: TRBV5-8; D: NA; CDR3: CASSLRHHVGSEQFF; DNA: TGTGCCAGCAGCTTACGACACCACGTAGGCAGTGAGCAGTTCTTC
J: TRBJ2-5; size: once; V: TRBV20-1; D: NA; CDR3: CSARGGTTWETQYF; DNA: TGCAGTGCTAGAGGCGGGACGACATGGGAGACCCAGTACTTC
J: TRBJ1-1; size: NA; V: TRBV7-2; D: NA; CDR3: CASSATGRMNTEAFF; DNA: TGTGCCAGCAGCGCGACGGGACGGATGAACACTGAAGCTTTCTTT
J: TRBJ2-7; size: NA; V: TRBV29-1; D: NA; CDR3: CSVLLWGGLHEQYF; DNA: TGCAGCGTTCTTCTTTGGGGGGGCCTACACGAGCAGTACTTC
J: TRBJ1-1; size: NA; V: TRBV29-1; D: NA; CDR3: CSVTGLQMNTEAFF; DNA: TGCAGCGTTACGGGACTCCAGATGAACACTGAAGCTTTCTTT
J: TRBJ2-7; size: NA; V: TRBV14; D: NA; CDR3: CASSPEDPRDEQYF; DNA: TGTGCCAGCAGCCCCGAGGATCCTCGGGACGAGCAGTACTTC
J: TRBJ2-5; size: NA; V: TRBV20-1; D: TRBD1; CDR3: CSAPLRQGSGETQYF; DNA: TGCAGTGCTCCCCTAAGACAGGGATCGGGAGAGACCCAGTACTTC
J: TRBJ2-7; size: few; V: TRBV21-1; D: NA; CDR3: CASSKRGRSGLARLDYEQYF; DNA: TGTGCCAGCAGCAAGCGAGGGAGGTCGGGGTTGGCCCGTTTGGACTACGAGCAGTACTTC
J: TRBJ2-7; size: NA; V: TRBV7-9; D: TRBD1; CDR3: CASSTRTGGNEQYF; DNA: TGTGCCAGCAGCACCCGGACAGGGGGTAACGAGCAGTACTTC
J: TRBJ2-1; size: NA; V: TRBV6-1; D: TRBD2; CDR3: CASSPAGTSGSSYNERYF; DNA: TGTGCCAGCAGCCCCGCCGGGACTAGCGGGAGCTCCTACAATGAGCGGTACTTC
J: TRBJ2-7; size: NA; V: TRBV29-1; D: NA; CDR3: CSVSLGSSYEQYF; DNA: TGCAGCGTTTCGCTCGGTAGCTCCTACGAGCAGTACTTC
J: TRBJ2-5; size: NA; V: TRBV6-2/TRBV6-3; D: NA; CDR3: CASRSAAWTYNEQYF; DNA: TGTGCCAGTAGAAGCGCGGCGTGGACCTACAATGAGCAGTACTTC
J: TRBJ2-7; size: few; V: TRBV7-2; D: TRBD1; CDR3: CASSPPGQGAEQYF; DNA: TGTGCCAGCAGCCCTCCGGGACAGGGTGCCGAGCAGTACTTC
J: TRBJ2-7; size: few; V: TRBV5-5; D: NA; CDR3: CASSLGPDSYEQYF; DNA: TGTGCCAGCAGCTTGGGCCCAGACTCCTACGAGCAGTACTTC
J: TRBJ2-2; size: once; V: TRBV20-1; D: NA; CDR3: CSARGAADGELFF; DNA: TGCAGTGCTAGGGGAGCGGCGGACGGGGAGCTGTTTTTT
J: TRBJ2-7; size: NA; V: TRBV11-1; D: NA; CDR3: CASRPRAQESYEQYF; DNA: TGTGCCAGCAGGCCAAGGGCACAGGAGTCCTACGAGCAGTACTTC
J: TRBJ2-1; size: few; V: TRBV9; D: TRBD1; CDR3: CASSPRQGPSSYNEQFF; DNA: TGTGCCAGCAGCCCTCGACAGGGACCAAGCTCCTACAATGAGCAGTTCTTC